Shown below are 22 T cell receptor beta chains from a single sample sequenced in a study of T cells in Graves' hyperthyroidism and ophthalmopathy (dated by TCRdb to the late 2010s). Library method: multiplex PCR. Sequencing was carried out with an Illumina HiSeq 2000. Amplification of TCR beta CDR3 regions was carried out from RNA transcripts. For the first round of RT-PCR on the TCR CDR3, the HTBI primer set was used together with the Qiagen OneStep RT-PCR kit. The public reads were reprocessed in TCRdb via fastp at Q25 and MiXCR, keeping in-frame beta chains. Rows are unified per CDR3 protein, each entry keeping the most common DNA and genes. For this sample the table gives some 400,000 distinct CDR3 sequences, of which approximately 20% were detected only once. About 3.7% of the sample rests with the top ten. The material sequenced was blood. Receptors originate from a woman aged 18-29 years with Graves' hyperthyroidism.

This clonotype was observed a few times. This rearrangement joins TRBV5-1 to TRBJ1-1, with 10 bases matching TRBD1. The CDR3 has 17 residues. V shed 5 bases, J shed 5 bases, and the junction held 15 bases outside the gene matches. Germline values: CDR1 SGHRS, CDR2 YFSETQ. CDR3 sequence (DNA): TGCGCCAGCAGATCCGGGACAGGGGTCCCCTTAGTGACTGAAGCTTTCTTT. Translated, it gives CASRSGTGVPLVTEAFF.

This clonotype was seen repeatedly, ten times or more. V is TRBV20-1 and J is TRBJ2-7, with D unclear. CDR3 length: 12 residues. V lost 1 base to trimming and J lost 7 bases, with 11 bases between them. Per the germline V gene, CDR1 is DFQATT and CDR2 is SNEGSKA (reference sequence). CDR3 residues: CSARVGPEEQYF. The CDR3 DNA is TGCAGTGCTAGAGTTGGACCGGAAGAGCAGTACTTC.

Comments on this clonotype: This may come from a read error, since a much larger clone is one base off. V gene TRBV2 combines with J gene TRBJ2-2, with 9 bases identical to TRBD2. Per germline, CDR1 SNHLY and CDR2 FYNNEI. This CDR3 is built from 16 residues. CDR3 coding DNA: TGTGCCAGCACCGAATGGGAGGGGACTAGCAACGGGGAGCTGTGTTTT. Encoded protein: CASTEWEGTSNGELCF. Full variable domain (rest looked up from reference TRBV2 and TRBJ2-2): EPEVTQTPSHQVTQMGQEVILRCVPISNHLYFYWYRQILGQKVEFLVSFYNNEISEKSEIFDDQFSVERPDGSNFTLKIRSTKLEDSAMYFCASTEWEGTSNGELCFGEGSRLTVL.

This clonotype was counted ten times or more. This sequence joins TRBV6-5 and TRBJ2-7; D remains ambiguous. Germline loops: CDR1 MNHEY, CDR2 SVGAGI. The CDR3 consists of 13 residues. V lost 0 bases and J 2 bases, leaving 5 bases between the germline ends. In DNA, the CDR3 is TGTGCCAGCAGTTACTCTTGGGCCTACGAGCAGTACTTC. Translating it yields CASSYSWAYEQYF.

The rearrangement joins TRBV27 to TRBJ1-1; D gene uncertain. Germline values: CDR1 MNHEY, CDR2 SMNVEV (reference sequence). V lost 6 bases and J 0 bases, leaving 11 bases between the germline ends. The CDR3 runs 14 residues. DNA of the CDR3: TGTGCCAGCAGCCGAAGGACCATGAACACTGAAGCTTTCTTT. Its translation is CASSRRTMNTEAFF.

This clonotype was observed many times. The chain employs TRBV12-3 or TRBV12-4 and TRBJ1-2; D is ambiguous. This CDR3 spans 12 amino acids. V was cut by 5 bases and J by 6 bases, with 10 bases left in between. In DNA, the CDR3 is TGTGCCAGCAGTCAGGTTGCCAATGGCTACACCTTC. Translating it yields CASSQVANGYTF.

This clonotype was counted ten times or more. This chain connects TRBV19 to TRBJ1-1; TRBD1 agrees at 9 bases. This CDR3 has 14 amino acids. V trimming: 5 bases; J trimming: 5 bases; junction bases outside the gene matches: 6. The germline CDR1 and CDR2 sequences are LNHDA and SQIVND (reference sequence). The CDR3 DNA reads TGTGCCAGTAGTGGGACAGGGTATCAGACTGAAGCTTTCTTT. Amino acids: CASSGTGYQTEAFF.

This clonotype was found a few times. V usage is TRBV18 and J usage is TRBJ1-1; D perhaps matches TRBD1 (5 bases). The CDR3 is 14 amino acids. V was pared by 4 bases and J by 3 bases, with 12 bases between. Germline assignment: CDR1 KGHSH and CDR2 LQKENI. Here the CDR3 reads CASSRAGTDTEAFF. The CDR3 coding sequence is TGTGCCAGCTCACGGGCTGGGACGGACACTGAAGCTTTCTTT.

This clonotype was counted ten times or more. The chain couples TRBV27 to TRBJ2-7, with D perhaps given as TRBD1 or TRBD2 (5 bases each). The CDR3 consists of 13 residues. V gave up 3 bases and J gave up 6 bases, with 12 bases separating them. Germline V lookup: CDR1 MNHEY, CDR2 SMNVEV (reference sequence). CDR3 nucleotides: TGTGCCAGCAGTTTCGCAGGGAGTTCCGAGCAGTACTTC. Translating gives CASSFAGSSEQYF.

The gene calls are TRBV12-3 or TRBV12-4 and TRBJ2-7, with TRBD2 matching 7 bases. The CDR3 spans 15 residues. Trimming cost V 6 bases and J 2 bases; bases outside gene matches: 10. CDR3 coding DNA: TGTGCCAGCAGCCGAGATAGCGGGTCCGCCTACGAGCAGTACTTC. Its translation: CASSRDSGSAYEQYF.

V usage is TRBV12-3 or TRBV12-4 and J usage is TRBJ1-2, with D perhaps TRBD1 (6 bases). The V and J ends lost 10 bases and 5 bases respectively, with 20 bases between them. This CDR3 comprises 14 residues. The CDR3 DNA sequence: TGTGCCACCACACGACAGGAGTCCATATATGGCTACACCTTC. Translating gives CATTRQESIYGYTF.

This clonotype has ten or more counts. The genes are TRBV5-1 and TRBJ1-1; tentatively, D is TRBD1 (6 bases). Germline CDR1 SGHRS, CDR2 YFSETQ. The V end lost 0 bases, the J end lost 8 bases, and 14 bases lay between the germline ends. The length of the CDR3 is 14 residues. This CDR3 reads CASSLGGGAREAFF. The CDR3 DNA reads as TGCGCCAGCAGCTTGGGTGGGGGCGCCAGGGAAGCTTTCTTT.

This clonotype came up many times. The V and J genes are TRBV28 and TRBJ2-7; tentatively, D is TRBD2 (7 bases). Germline-derived CDR1 and CDR2 are MDHEN and SYDVKM. The CDR3 is 15 amino acids. With 6 bases removed from V and 2 bases from J, the gap between germline ends came to 17 bases. In DNA form, the CDR3 reads TGTGCCAGCAGCGAGGGGGGGTCCTCAGCCTACGAGCAGTACTTC. Its translation: CASSEGGSSAYEQYF.

This clonotype was counted only a few times. This chain joins TRBV5-1 and TRBJ2-5; 9 nucleotides agree with TRBD2. There are 15 residues in the CDR3. Germline V gene data show CDR1 as SGHRS and CDR2 as YFSETQ. J lost 5 bases, V lost 4 bases, and 9 bases had no gene match. This chain's CDR3 is CASSAGLAIGETQYF. The CDR3 DNA reads TGCGCCAGCAGCGCGGGACTAGCTATTGGGGAGACCCAGTACTTC.

This clonotype showed up many times. This chain joins TRBV6-1 and TRBJ2-7; D is ambiguous. V lost 8 bases and J lost 5, with 7 bases in between. Germline CDR1 reads MNHNS; CDR2 reads SASEGT. The CDR3 contains 10 residues. In DNA, the CDR3 is TGTGCCAGCTTCTACGACGAGCAGTACTTC. It yields the protein CASFYDEQYF.

This clonotype was observed at least ten times. The chain combines TRBV6-1 with TRBJ2-7; D perhaps matches TRBD2 (7 bases). The germline gives CDR1 MNHNS, CDR2 SASEGT. The length of the CDR3 is 13 residues. V was shortened by 6 bases and J by 4 bases, with 13 bases between the two germline ends. The CDR3 nucleotides read TGTGCCAGCAGGAGGGGGACTACATACGAGCAGTACTTC. Amino acid sequence: CASRRGTTYEQYF.

This clonotype was counted many times. The gene calls are TRBV18 and TRBJ1-3; 7 nucleotides match TRBD1. CDR1 KGHSH and CDR2 LQKENI come from the germline V gene. Germline trimming cut 1 base from V and 2 bases from J; bases unmatched to any gene: 5. The CDR3 consists of 16 residues. CDR3 protein: CASSPLPQGTGNTIYF. The CDR3 nucleotides are TGTGCCAGCTCACCACTCCCACAGGGGACTGGAAACACCATATATTTT.

The chain combines TRBV11-2 with TRBJ1-1; TRBD1 aligns across 7 bases. This CDR3 region has 14 residues. The J segment lost 4 bases and the V segment lost 5 bases, leaving 7 bases of the junction unmatched. The germline gives CDR1 SGHAT, CDR2 FQNNGV. The CDR3 nucleotides are TGTGCCAGCAGCGTGGGACAGCTGGGCACTGAAGCTTTCTTT. Its translation: CASSVGQLGTEAFF.

This clonotype was seen ten or more times. The chain links TRBV12-3 or TRBV12-4 to TRBJ2-6; TRBD2 aligns across 8 bases. Trimming at V came to 5 bases and at J to 4 bases, leaving 7 bases not matched to a gene. CDR3 length: 16 residues. The DNA of the CDR3 is TGTGCCAGCAGTCCCGGGACTAGAACCGGGGCCAACGTCCTGACTTTC. Translated, it gives CASSPGTRTGANVLTF.

The V gene is TRBV6-2 or TRBV6-3, the J gene TRBJ2-5; D perhaps matches TRBD2 (6 bases). Germline loops: CDR1 MNHEY, CDR2 SVGEGT. Trimming shortened V by 5 bases and J by 2 bases, and 15 bases separated the two germline ends. The CDR3 runs 15 residues. Here the CDR3 reads CASSGTAGWQETQYF. CDR3 DNA: TGTGCCAGCAGTGGAACCGCGGGATGGCAAGAGACCCAGTACTTC.

This clonotype showed up many times. The rearrangement uses TRBV12-3 or TRBV12-4 and TRBJ2-4; TRBD2 might be the D (5 bases). V gave up 1 base and J gave up 1 base, with 5 bases separating them. This CDR3 has 14 residues. Here the CDR3 DNA reads TGTGCCAGCAGTTTAGGCGGGGCCAAAAACATTCAGTACTTC. This encodes CASSLGGAKNIQYF.

In this sample, this clonotype turned up many times. This chain joins TRBV24-1 and TRBJ1-1, with a weak D call TRBD1 (5 bases). The V end was cut by 7 bases, the J end by 3 bases, with 11 bases between. Germline V gene sequence: CDR1 KGHDR, CDR2 SFDVKD. The CDR3 contains 13 residues. CDR3 DNA sequence: TGTGCCACCAGGCAGGGAAGGGACACTGAAGCTTTCTTT. This encodes CATRQGRDTEAFF.